A single sample is the source of the 15 T cell receptor beta chains below, sequenced in a study of CD8 T cells in ankylosing spondylitis (dated by TCRdb to about 2017). Library prep was done by 5' RACE. The run used an Illumina HiSeq 2500. In-frame beta chains were kept once TCRdb had trimmed the public reads at Q25 with fastp and called clones with MiXCR. CDR3 protein duplicates are merged, each entry listing the most common genes and DNA. The sample data list 150,000 to 200,000 distinct CDR3 sequences, and 10% to 15% of these were observed just once. 9.5% to 11% of the sample goes to the ten largest clones. The sequencing sample was made of blood, either unsorted or a sorted T cell fraction (not recorded which). All receptors come from a female donor with ankylosing spondylitis or in good health (not recorded which).

This clonotype has a count of ten or more. The chain couples TRBV19 to TRBJ2-1; tentatively, D is TRBD2 (6 bases). V lost 0 bases and J 4 bases, leaving 13 bases between the germline ends. The CDR3 is 16 amino acids. The germline gives CDR1 LNHDA, CDR2 SQIVND (reference sequence). In DNA, the CDR3 is TGTGCCAGTAGTATAGAGGCTAGCGCCTTTTACAATGAGCAGTTCTTC. This encodes CASSIEASAFYNEQFF. The variable domain in full, completed from reference TRBV19 and TRBJ2-1, reads DGGITQSPKYLFRKEGQNVTLSCEQNLNHDAMYWYRQDPGQGLRLIYYSQIVNDFQKGDIAEGYSVSREKKESFPLTVTSAQKNPTAFYLCASSIEASAFYNEQFFGPGTRLTVL.

The chain combines TRBV20-1 with TRBJ2-7; D is unclear. V dropped 2 bases and J dropped 2 bases, with 13 bases sitting between them. Germline V gene data show CDR1 as DFQATT and CDR2 as SNEGSKA (reference sequence). The CDR3 loop spans 14 amino acids. This CDR3 is CSARTTAAAYEQYF. The CDR3 DNA sequence: TGCAGTGCTAGAACGACGGCGGCCGCCTACGAGCAGTACTTC.

A few counts support this clonotype. The rearrangement links TRBV13 to TRBJ2-1; weak D call: TRBD2 (6 bases). The CDR3 runs to 14 residues. CDR1 is PRHDT and CDR2 is FYEKMQ in the germline V gene (reference sequence). Trimming removed 3 bases at V and 6 bases at J, with 12 bases between. CDR3 DNA sequence: TGTGCCAGCAGCTTTGGGACTGTAGCCAATGAGCAGTTCTTC. This codes for CASSFGTVANEQFF.

This clonotype has at least ten counts. V and J are TRBV11-2 and TRBJ1-1; TRBD1 matches 12 bases. CDR1 and CDR2 (germline): SGHAT, FQNNGV. This CDR3 has 17 residues. J was trimmed by 5 bases and V by 1 base; bases with no gene match: 8. The CDR3 region is CASSLGRDRGLRTEAFF. CDR3 nucleotide sequence: TGTGCCAGCAGCTTAGGTAGGGACAGGGGGCTGCGAACTGAAGCTTTCTTT.

This clonotype came up many times. The CDR3 bases are TGTGCCAGCAGTCTCCGGTCGGGATCTGGGGAAACTTTCTTT. This encodes CASSLRSGSGETFF. The chain employs TRBV12-3 or TRBV12-4 and TRBJ1-1; unclear D gene. The germline V and J ends were trimmed by 5 bases and 12 bases, with 22 bases remaining between them. CDR3 size: 14 residues.

This clonotype was seen at least ten times. This chain uses TRBV12-3 or TRBV12-4 with TRBJ2-7; D ambiguous. V lost 7 bases and J 1 base, leaving 14 bases between the germline ends. The CDR3 is made up of 14 amino acids. The CDR3 protein is CASTLGYRSYEQYF. CDR3 nucleotide sequence: TGTGCCAGCACCCTGGGCTACCGATCCTACGAGCAGTACTTC.

The rearrangement links TRBV5-5 to TRBJ1-5; D gene unclear. This CDR3 has 15 amino acids. Per the germline V gene, CDR1 is SGHKS and CDR2 is YYEKEE (reference sequence). V was clipped by 0 bases and J by 4 bases, with 11 bases between them. The CDR3 loop is CASSLDRGWNQPQHF. The CDR3 DNA sequence: TGTGCCAGCAGCTTGGATCGGGGATGGAATCAGCCCCAGCATTTT.

This clonotype was counted only a few times. This rearrangement joins TRBV5-1 to TRBJ2-5; TRBD2 aligns across 10 bases. The CDR3 extends over 15 amino acids. Germline-derived CDR1 and CDR2 are SGHRS and YFSETQ. V gave up 2 bases and J gave up 1 base; unmatched junction bases: 2. CDR3 sequence reads: CASSFGLAAQETQYF. CDR3 in DNA: TGCGCCAGCAGCTTCGGACTAGCGGCCCAAGAGACCCAGTACTTC. Full variable domain (remainder filled in from reference TRBV5-1 and TRBJ2-5): KAGVTQTPRYLIKTRGQQVTLSCSPISGHRSVSWYQQTPGQGLQFLFEYFSETQRNKGNFPGRFSGRQFSNSRSEMNVSTLELGDSALYLCASSFGLAAQETQYFGPGTRLLVL.

This clonotype has more than one count but fewer than ten. The chain recombines TRBV7-2 with TRBJ1-2; TRBD1 matches at 7 bases. V shed 4 bases and J 2 bases; nucleotides not matched to a gene: 4. CDR1 is SGHTA, CDR2 FQGNSA, per germline. The CDR3 loop spans 14 amino acids. The CDR3 DNA reads TGTGCCAGCAGCTCGAAGACAGGGAACTATGGCTACACCTTC. Its translation: CASSSKTGNYGYTF.

This clonotype was recorded at least ten times. This rearrangement joins TRBV5-1 to TRBJ1-2, with D perhaps matching TRBD1 (5 bases). Germline CDR1 reads SGHRS; CDR2 reads YFSETQ. The CDR3 length is 16 residues. Trimming removed 3 bases at V and 1 base at J, with 16 bases between. CDR3 bases: TGCGCCAGCAGCTCCGCGCCTCCAGGGAGTAACTATGGCTACACCTTC. Its translation is CASSSAPPGSNYGYTF.

This clonotype was counted at least ten times. The chain combines TRBV20-1 with TRBJ2-7; 8 bases align to TRBD2. The CDR3 runs to 12 residues. Germline assignment: CDR1 DFQATT and CDR2 SNEGSKA (reference sequence). The J segment lost 2 bases and the V segment lost 7 bases, leaving 4 bases of the junction unmatched. The CDR3 spells CSVTAGAYEQYF. CDR3 sequence (DNA): TGCAGTGTCACAGCGGGAGCCTACGAGCAGTACTTC.

A few counts support this clonotype. The chain carries TRBV6-5 and TRBJ2-7; D is ambiguous. This CDR3 is built from 16 residues. Germline assignment: CDR1 MNHEY and CDR2 SVGAGI. With 4 bases removed from V and 2 bases from J, the gap between germline ends came to 18 bases. The CDR3 here is CASSSLAVRTTYEQYF. DNA for the CDR3: TGTGCCAGCAGTTCCCTTGCAGTAAGAACCACCTACGAGCAGTACTTC.

V and J are TRBV27 and TRBJ2-2; D gene unclear. Trimming stripped 10 bases from V and 7 bases from J, with 22 bases between. CDR1 is MNHEY, CDR2 SMNVEV, per germline (reference sequence). The CDR3 sequence is 15 residues long. CDR3 protein: CATMQTSGPVGELFF. For the CDR3, the DNA is TGTGCCACAATGCAGACCAGTGGGCCGGTCGGGGAGCTGTTTTTT.

This clonotype was seen a handful of times. The CDR3 reads CASSPGRASLLQETQYF. The DNA for the CDR3 is TGCGCCAGCAGCCCCGGTCGGGCTTCTCTTCTTCAAGAGACCCAGTACTTC. The chain joins TRBV5-1 to TRBJ2-5; D unresolved. This CDR3 comprises 17 residues. Trimming took 4 bases from V and 2 from J, leaving 21 bases between them. CDR1 is SGHRS and CDR2 is YFSETQ in the germline V gene.

This clonotype was seen repeatedly, ten times or more. The chain carries TRBV18 and TRBJ1-1; perhaps TRBD1 as D (5 bases). Germline V gene sequence: CDR1 KGHSH, CDR2 LQKENI. CDR3 length: 16 residues. The V gene lost 3 bases and the J gene lost 0 bases, with 14 bases spanning the gap. The DNA of the CDR3 is TGTGCCAGCTCACCGGCGGGGGTTGAAATGAACACTGAAGCTTTCTTT. This encodes CASSPAGVEMNTEAFF.